The 26 T cell receptor beta chains in this list originate from one sample, sequenced in a study of blood T cell repertoires in COVID-19. TCRdb's copy holds only in-frame clones and misses some; the assay was immunoSEQ multiplex PCR. The repertoire holds about 14,000 clones, with around 84% as singletons. Sequenced sample: peripheral blood. Receptor source: a woman between 45 and 65 years old with active or convalescent COVID-19.

This chain uses TRBV29-1 with TRBJ2-1; 9 bases match TRBD2. This CDR3 has 13 amino acids. V lost 6 bases to trimming and J lost 3 bases; unmatched junction nucleotides: 3. The germline V gene has CDR1 SQVTM and CDR2 ANQGSEA. The CDR3, as DNA: TGCAGCGTCTTAGCGGGAGTCTACAATGAGCAGTTCTTC. Its protein is CSVLAGVYNEQFF.

V gene TRBV7-3 combines with J gene TRBJ2-1; 7 positions match TRBD1. Trimming at V came to 0 bases and at J to 0 bases, leaving 11 bases not matched to a gene. The germline CDR1 and CDR2 sequences are SGHTA and FQGTGA. The CDR3 extends over 19 amino acids. CDR3 in amino acids: CASSLTPPGTVSSYNEQFF. In DNA form, the CDR3 reads TGTGCCAGCAGCTTAACACCCCCCGGGACAGTTAGCTCCTACAATGAGCAGTTCTTC.

The chain joins TRBV4-1 to TRBJ2-7; D is ambiguous. Between the trimmed V and J ends, which lost 1 base and 6 bases, there was a span of 13 bases. From germline, CDR1 is MGHRA and CDR2 YSYEKL. CDR3 length: 14 residues. CDR3 in amino acids: CASSQVDIDGEQYF. CDR3 bases: TGCGCCAGCAGCCAAGTTGACATCGACGGCGAGCAGTACTTC.

The rearrangement joins TRBV5-5 to TRBJ1-6; D may be TRBD1 (6 bases). CDR3 length: 19 residues. Trimming left V 2 bases short and J 0 bases short, with 18 bases between. CDR1 is SGHKS and CDR2 is YYEKEE in the germline V gene (reference sequence). The CDR3 DNA reads TGTGCCAGCAGCTTAACACCACAGGGATACTCCTCCTATAATTCACCCCTCCACTTT. As protein: CASSLTPQGYSSYNSPLHF.

This clone was seen only a few times. The chain has TRBV14 and TRBJ2-1; perhaps TRBD1 as D (6 bases). Looked up from germline, CDR1 is SGHDN and CDR2 is FVKESK. This CDR3 is 15 amino acids long. Trimming cost V 2 bases and J 5 bases, with 13 bases left between them. This CDR3 reads CASSQPGTTNNEQFF. The CDR3 DNA reads TGTGCCAGCAGCCAACCCGGGACAACCAACAATGAGCAGTTCTTC.

This clone was seen a single time. This chain joins TRBV7-8 and TRBJ1-4, with TRBD1 matching over 7 bases. The germline V gene has CDR1 SGHVS and CDR2 FQNEAQ. Unmatched junction bases numbered 7, after V lost 5 bases and J lost 4 bases. CDR3 size: 15 residues. The CDR3 region has the DNA TGTGCCAGCAGCAACAGGGGACTGAGTAATGAAAAACTGTTTTTT. This codes for CASSNRGLSNEKLFF. The full variable domain, in which reference TRBV7-8 and TRBJ1-4 provide the parts outside the CDR3, is GAGVSQSPRYKVAKRGQDVALRCDPISGHVSLFWYQQALGQGPEFLTYFQNEAQLDKSGLPSDRFFAERPEGSVSTLKIQRTQQEDSAVYLCASSNRGLSNEKLFFGSGTQLSVL.

The rearrangement uses TRBV11-2 and TRBJ2-7; 7 bases align to TRBD1. The CDR3 length is 14 residues. J was trimmed by 3 bases and V by 5 bases; bases with no gene match: 7. Germline CDR1 is SGHAT and CDR2 is FQNNGV. The CDR3 sequence is CASSPTHRGYEQYF. CDR3 nucleotides: TGTGCCAGCAGCCCAACGCACAGGGGCTACGAGCAGTACTTC. The full variable domain, with the rest looked up from reference TRBV11-2 and TRBJ2-7, is EAGVAQSPRYKIIEKRQSVAFWCNPISGHATLYWYQQILGQGPKLLIQFQNNGVVDDSQLPKDRFSAERLKGVDSTLKIQPAKLEDSAVYLCASSPTHRGYEQYFGPGTRLTVT.

The chain uses TRBV2 and TRBJ1-5; no reliable D call. The CDR3 is made up of 12 amino acids. From germline, CDR1 is SNHLY and CDR2 FYNNEI. V was pared by 9 bases and J by 6 bases, with 12 bases between. The DNA of the CDR3 is TGTGCCAGTGCGGGTGTAGGTCAGCCCCAGCATTTT. As protein: CASAGVGQPQHF. The full variable domain, its missing parts supplied by reference TRBV2 and TRBJ1-5, is EPEVTQTPSHQVTQMGQEVILRCVPISNHLYFYWYRQILGQKVEFLVSFYNNEISEKSEIFDDQFSVERPDGSNFTLKIRSTKLEDSAMYFCASAGVGQPQHFGDGTRLSIL.

As concerns this clone: One end of the junction varies from germline; a read error may be responsible. The CDR3 protein is CARTGWGRETQYF. The CDR3 DNA is TGTGCCAGGACCGGTTGGGGGCGGGAGACCCAGTACTTC. The V and J genes are TRBV5-1 and TRBJ2-5; possible D gene TRBD1, 6 bases. The CDR3 totals 13 residues. Looked up from germline, CDR1 is SGHRS and CDR2 is YFSETQ. Drawing the rest from reference TRBV5-1 and TRBJ2-5, the complete variable domain is KAGVTQTPRYLIKTRGQQVTLSCSPISGHRSVSWYQQTPGQGLQFLFEYFSETQRNKGNFPGRFSGRQFSNSRSEMNVSTLELGDSALYLCARTGWGRETQYFGPGTRLLVL.

The gene calls are TRBV5-1 and TRBJ2-7, with 11 bases identical to TRBD2. The V and J ends lost 6 bases and 3 bases, in that order; junction bases with no gene match: 5. Germline V gives CDR1 SGHRS, CDR2 YFSETQ. The CDR3 runs 14 residues. Here the CDR3 reads CASNTGTSGYEQYF. In DNA, the CDR3 is TGCGCCAGCAATACCGGGACTAGCGGCTACGAGCAGTACTTC.

This clone turned up a few times. This chain joins TRBV6-5 and TRBJ2-3; perhaps TRBD1 as D (5 bases). The CDR3 has 13 residues. The V gene lost 6 bases and the J gene lost 4 bases, with 11 bases spanning the gap. Germline CDR1 and CDR2: MNHEY and SVGAGI. CDR3 residues: CASRGVGPDTQYF. The CDR3 DNA sequence: TGTGCCAGCAGAGGGGTAGGGCCAGATACGCAGTATTTT.

This clone has only a few counts. The gene calls are TRBV12-3 or TRBV12-4 and TRBJ2-5, with D uncertain. V lost 0 bases and J 4 bases, leaving 6 bases between the germline ends. CDR3 length: 13 residues. The DNA for the CDR3 is TGTGCCAGCAGTTTAGCGGCACGAGAGACCCAGTACTTC. It encodes CASSLAARETQYF.

The chain uses TRBV7-2 and TRBJ2-5; the D is unclear. CDR1 and CDR2 (germline): SGHTA, FQGNSA. The CDR3 has 12 residues. Trimming left V 4 bases short and J 5 bases short, with 8 bases between. Here the CDR3 DNA reads TGTGCCAGCAGCTCCACCAGGGAGACCCAGTACTTC. Encoded protein: CASSSTRETQYF.

Regarding this clone: The junction and the germline gene differ at one end; a read error may be behind it. This chain uses TRBV28 with TRBJ2-7; TRBD2 aligns across 7 bases. CDR3 length: 15 residues. From germline, CDR1 is MDHEN and CDR2 SYDVKM. The CDR3 here is CASSLIRGEGNEQYF. The CDR3 DNA reads TGTGCCAGCAGTTTAATACGGGGGGAAGGGAACGAACAGTACTTC.

The V and J genes are TRBV6-5 and TRBJ2-1, with 9 bases identical to TRBD2. The J segment lost 9 bases and the V segment lost 10 bases, leaving 13 bases of the junction unmatched. The V gene's germline CDR1 is MNHEY and CDR2 SVGAGI. This CDR3 is 14 amino acids long. The CDR3 loop reads CATERRRGGLEQFF. The CDR3 region has the DNA TGTGCCACCGAAAGGAGGCGGGGGGGCCTTGAGCAGTTCTTC.

This rearrangement joins TRBV2 to TRBJ1-6, with D tentatively TRBD1 (6 bases). Per germline, CDR1 SNHLY and CDR2 FYNNEI. The CDR3 has 13 amino acids. Trimming took off 7 bases at V and 7 bases at J, with 11 bases between the two ends. The CDR3 DNA reads TGTGCCAGCACTACAGGGATGAATTCACCCCTCCACTTT. Translated, it gives CASTTGMNSPLHF. Combining the CDR3 with reference TRBV2 and TRBJ1-6 gives the whole variable domain EPEVTQTPSHQVTQMGQEVILRCVPISNHLYFYWYRQILGQKVEFLVSFYNNEISEKSEIFDDQFSVERPDGSNFTLKIRSTKLEDSAMYFCASTTGMNSPLHFGNGTRLTVT.

The V call is TRBV4-1, the J call TRBJ1-1; perhaps TRBD1 as D (5 bases). Germline V gives CDR1 MGHRA, CDR2 YSYEKL. Between the trimmed V and J ends, which lost 1 base and 7 bases, there was a span of 16 bases. CDR3 length: 15 residues. CDR3 loop: CASSQVSGIRGEAFF. DNA for the CDR3: TGCGCCAGCAGCCAAGTATCAGGGATCCGAGGTGAAGCTTTCTTT.

The J gene is TRBJ2-5, the V gene TRBV6-5, with TRBD2 matching 7 bases. This CDR3 has 13 residues. V shed 6 bases, J shed 2 bases, and the junction held 3 bases outside the gene matches. Germline V gene lookup returns CDR1 MNHEY and CDR2 SVGAGI. CDR3 region: CASRSSGQETQYF. The CDR3 bases are TGTGCCAGCAGAAGTAGCGGGCAAGAGACCCAGTACTTC.

The sample holds a few counts of this clone. The gene calls are TRBV7-8 and TRBJ1-5; TRBD1 agrees at 8 bases. V shed 5 bases, J shed 7 bases, and the junction held 4 bases outside the gene matches. The germline CDR1 and CDR2 sequences are SGHVS and FQNEAQ. The CDR3 is 13 residues long. The CDR3 nucleotides are TGTGCCAGCAGCCACCAGGGGGCCCAGCCCCAGCATTTT. This translates into CASSHQGAQPQHF.

V gene TRBV19 combines with J gene TRBJ2-3; the D gene is possibly TRBD2 (5 bases). CDR3 length: 15 residues. V gave up 2 bases and J gave up 2 bases, with 11 bases separating them. In germline, CDR1 is LNHDA, CDR2 SQIVND (reference sequence). CDR3 residues: CASSILGEFTDTQYF. The CDR3 DNA is TGTGCCAGTAGTATATTGGGAGAATTCACAGATACGCAGTATTTT.

This sequence joins TRBV19 and TRBJ1-5, with D perhaps TRBD1 (5 bases). Germline CDR1 and CDR2: LNHDA and SQIVND (reference sequence). CDR3 size: 13 residues. Trimming took off 4 bases at V and 3 bases at J, with 7 bases between the two ends. CDR3 sequence: CASSTGPNQPQHF. The CDR3 nucleotides read TGTGCCAGTAGTACAGGGCCCAATCAGCCCCAGCATTTT.

V gene TRBV19 combines with J gene TRBJ2-2; tentative D call: TRBD2 (5 bases). The CDR3 sequence is 15 residues long. Trimming removed 6 bases from V and 1 base from J, with 12 bases in between. Germline V lookup: CDR1 LNHDA, CDR2 SQIVND (reference sequence). DNA of the CDR3: TGTGCCAGTAGGGTAGCGTTTGGGAACACCGGGGAGCTGTTTTTT. This sequence encodes CASRVAFGNTGELFF.

This chain connects TRBV19 to TRBJ2-1; 12 nucleotides align to TRBD2. This CDR3 region has 18 residues. Germline CDR1 reads LNHDA; CDR2 reads SQIVND (reference sequence). Trimming cost V 3 bases and J 8 bases; bases outside gene matches: 14. The CDR3 DNA is TGTGCCAGTAGTATCATGGCTAGCGGGAGGGCCGTTGTAGATGAGCAGTTCTTC. This codes for CASSIMASGRAVVDEQFF.

The chain combines TRBV11-1 with TRBJ2-5; 7 bases line up with TRBD1. Trimming at V came to 1 base and at J to 2 bases, leaving 4 bases not matched to a gene. This CDR3 spans 15 amino acids. Germline lookup yields CDR1 SGHAT and CDR2 FQDESV (reference sequence). The CDR3 DNA reads as TGTGCCAGCAGCTTAGGAGGGGGCCCGCAAGAGACCCAGTACTTC. It is translated as CASSLGGGPQETQYF.

The chain uses TRBV5-6 and TRBJ1-4, with 9 bases matching TRBD1. The germline V gene encodes CDR1 SGHDT and CDR2 YYEEEE. The CDR3 runs 16 residues. Trimming cost V 0 bases and J 8 bases; bases outside gene matches: 8. CDR3 protein: CASSLEGGQGSEKLFF. In DNA form, the CDR3 reads TGTGCCAGCAGCTTGGAGGGTGGACAGGGGAGCGAAAAACTGTTTTTT.

This clone was seen a single time. V gene TRBV12-5 combines with J gene TRBJ2-2; D is unresolved. The CDR3 totals 14 residues. Trimming took off 0 bases at V and 2 bases at J, with 4 bases between the two ends. Germline loops: CDR1 LGHNT, CDR2 FRNRAP. CDR3 nucleotide sequence: TGTGCTAGTGGTTTGGTTATTAACACCGGGGAGCTGTTTTTT. Translating gives CASGLVINTGELFF.